This TCR beta chain was sequenced in a study of shared clonotypes between healthy human individuals. The CD8 memory sample joined CD45RO+ cells and CCR7-negative CD45RA+ cells. In the authors' methods: As immunoSEQ supplied junction-only sequences (without quality scores), filtering differed. Sequencing used immunoSEQ multiplex PCR; TCRdb keeps in-frame clones, though not all of them. That table gives V, J and clone size, and the DNA gave D and trimming. Of roughly 380,000 clones listed, about 96% are singletons. Per the germline V gene, CDR1 is SNHLY and CDR2 is FYNNEI. The CDR3 has 17 residues. V lost 0 bases to trimming and J lost 8 bases, with 17 bases between them. The table lists this clone with a count of one.

The specimen was memory CD8+ T cells sorted from blood. This sample's subset: CD45RO+ cells pooled with CCR7-negative TemRA cells. The sequence was collected from a man aged 30-40 years in good health. V gene TRBV2 combines with J gene TRBJ1-6; D remains unclear. The CDR3 reads CASSEALQVYRDSPLHF. In DNA, the CDR3 is TGTGCCAGCAGTGAAGCGCTTCAGGTCTATAGAGATTCACCCCTCCACTTT.